The subject of this entry is one T cell receptor (beta chain). Its target is not known. Blood libraries mostly used approximately 450 ng genomic DNA, six replicates each. Using immunoSEQ multiplex PCR, the repertoire was profiled, and TCRdb retains in-frame clones only, with some absent. The repertoire holds around 81,000 clones, with approximately 80% as singletons. The CDR3 is made up of 17 amino acids. CDR1 is SNHLY, CDR2 FYNNEI, per germline. The V gene lost 2 bases and the J gene lost 0 bases, with 16 bases spanning the gap. The source of the sample is a study of neoadjuvant anti-PD-1 for oral cavity cancer. Points from the study as a whole: Only a few patients per response group were TCR-analyzed; validation needed.

Patients were newly diagnosed with stage II-IVA oral cavity squamous cell carcinoma without prior systemic or radiation treatment. The genes are TRBV2 and TRBJ1-2, with D hard to call. Source: PBMCs, taken before nivolumab (anti-PD-1) treatment. The origin of this receptor is a person between 40 and 85 years old with oral cavity squamous cell carcinoma. CDR3 protein: CASSERGRAGTNYGYTF. CDR3 sequence (DNA): TGTGCCAGCAGTGAACGTGGAAGGGCAGGTACTAACTATGGCTACACCTTC.